The entry below describes one T cell receptor (beta chain). Its target antigen remains unknown. Qualities for individual bases were not recorded, and no much larger clone is one base off. Genomic DNA was isolated from the sorted cells so that the TCRbeta CDR3 region could be sequenced. The immunoSEQ Assay was used to sequence the TCRbeta CDR3 regions. In its TCRdb copy, this immuneACCESS table keeps in-frame sequences only and misses some clones. Where compared with another copy, unresolved V genes explain less than half of these, and the others have no known cause. This sample comprises about 68,000 clones, roughly 90% of them detected only once. The ten largest clones capture less than 1% of the sample. The CDR3 runs 15 residues from the cysteine to the phenylalanine. Only CDR3 DNA remains: 45 bases, in frame from the first base. At the junction V is shortened by 4 bases and J by 4 bases; bases outside the gene matches: 7. The germline V gene (reference sequence) gives CDR1 as SGHNT and CDR2 as YYREEE.

This record comes from a study of OX40 agonist ivuxolimab in advanced cancers. For the study in its entirety: The costimulatory receptor OX40 (CD134) was targeted by ivuxolimab, a fully human IgG2 agonistic monoclonal antibody. Three dose-escalation patients achieved partial responses, one with hepatocellular carcinoma and two with cutaneous melanoma. The monotherapy dose-escalation portion (N of about 57 patients) of the phase I ivuxolimab trial is reported in the paper. Intravenous ivuxolimab was administered to patients every 2 weeks at six dose levels: 0.01, 0.1, 0.3, 1.5, 3 and 10 mg/kg. Peripheral TCRbeta sequencing aimed to test whether ivuxolimab altered TCR sequence diversity and caused clonal T-cell expansion. A male proportion of nearly 85% and a mean age of approximately 60 years, ranging from about 23 to 90, were recorded for the dose-escalation cohort. Among the roughly 50 dose-escalation patients, some 19 had hepatocellular carcinoma, roughly 15 melanoma, 9 renal cell carcinoma and 9 head and neck cancer. Patients were allowed to have had prior anti-PD-1, anti-PD-L1 or anti-CTLA-4 therapy, and more than 30% of the dose-escalation patients had previously received checkpoint inhibitors. What the study reported, not specific to this receptor: Partial responders in the 0.1-3.0 mg/kg groups had among the lowest normalized peripheral clonal expansion, especially among CD8+ T cells. Antigen specificity was not determined for the clonally expanded peripheral T cells. At doses from 0.1 to 3.0 mg/kg, clonal expansion was seen in both CD4+ and CD8+ blood T cells between baseline and week 6. Low levels of normalized T-cell clonal expansion were also seen in some patients who did not respond. After ivuxolimab, expanded clones were on average more numerous among CD8+ T cells than among CD4+ T cells.

The trial excluded patients who had a history of autoimmune disease or were on systemic immunosuppression. Peripheral blood for TCR sequencing was collected from all dose cohorts at baseline, on cycle 4 day 1, and on cycle 7 day 1. The samples were taken from a phase I, first-in-human, multicenter, open-label dose-escalation trial of ivuxolimab. The trial enrolled adults with locally advanced or metastatic head and neck squamous cell, hepatocellular, melanoma or renal cell carcinoma. Before TCR sequencing, CD4+ T cells and CD8+ T cells from peripheral blood were sorted into separate populations. Specimen: CD4+ or CD8+ T cells sorted from blood, collected in a trial of the OX40 agonist ivuxolimab. The rearrangement joined TRBV5-4 to TRBJ2-1; the central 8 bases match TRBD2. The TCR sequence derives from an adult with an advanced solid tumor such as melanoma, head and neck, liver or kidney cancer. The DNA is as follows: TGTGCCAGCAGCACGAGGAAGCGGGAGTACAATGAGCAGTTCTTC. The encoded protein is CASSTRKREYNEQFF.